The clone carrying this T cell receptor beta chain occurred a few times. The antigen is unknown. This entry belongs to a study of early T cells in non-severe SARS-CoV-2 infection. Background on the study: Investigators sequenced bulk RNA drawn from unsorted whole blood, and chains remained unpaired. General study findings and limits: VDJdb matches were skewed toward anti-spike CD8 T cell responses.

MiXCR, run by TCRdb on the 5' RACE reads, gives a single entry per CDR3 protein. This sample has some 100,000 distinct CDR3 sequences, with roughly 14% found just once. Germline CDR1 reads MGHRA; CDR2 reads YSYEKL. CDR3 length equals 15 residues. V was cut by 4 bases and J by 7 bases, with 17 bases left in between. The sample consisted of whole blood. V gene TRBV4-1 combines with J gene TRBJ2-1; tentatively, D is TRBD2 (5 bases). This clonotype originated in an adult who was a healthcare worker with PCR-confirmed SARS-CoV-2 infection or an uninfected control (not recorded which). The chain's CDR3 is CASSPGGPNTNEQFF. The CDR3 nucleotides read TGCGCCAGCAGCCCCGGAGGACCAAACACTAATGAGCAGTTCTTC.